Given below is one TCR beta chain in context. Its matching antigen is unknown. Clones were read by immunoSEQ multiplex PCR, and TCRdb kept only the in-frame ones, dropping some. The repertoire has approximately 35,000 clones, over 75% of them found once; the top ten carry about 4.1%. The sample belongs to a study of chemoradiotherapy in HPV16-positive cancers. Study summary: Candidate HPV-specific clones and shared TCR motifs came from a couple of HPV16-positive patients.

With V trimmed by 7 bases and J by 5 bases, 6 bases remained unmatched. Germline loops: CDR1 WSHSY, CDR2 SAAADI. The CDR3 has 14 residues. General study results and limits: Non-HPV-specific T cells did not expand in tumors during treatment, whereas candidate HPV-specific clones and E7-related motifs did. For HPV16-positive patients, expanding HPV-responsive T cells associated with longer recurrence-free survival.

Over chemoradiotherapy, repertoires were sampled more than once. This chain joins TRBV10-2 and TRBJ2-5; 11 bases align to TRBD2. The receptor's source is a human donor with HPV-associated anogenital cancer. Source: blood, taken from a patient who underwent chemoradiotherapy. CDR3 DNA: TGCGCCAGCAATTTAGCGGGGGGGCGGGAGACCCAGTACTTC. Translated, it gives CASNLAGGRETQYF.